These 27 T cell receptor beta chains share one sample of origin, sequenced in a study of regulatory T cells in long-lasting Graves disease. HTBI primers from iRepertoire and Arm-PCR of CDR3 regions yielded the TCR beta libraries. TCRdb itself ran the multiplex PCR reads through MiXCR, one entry per CDR3 protein. The data hold hundreds of thousands of distinct CDR3 sequences, with roughly 15% observed a single time. Time point defined: newly diagnosed GD, antithyroid drugs for less than 3 months. PBMC RNA served as the TCR library source. These data were also filed under a second study, of T cells in Graves' hyperthyroidism and ophthalmopathy.

Material: peripheral blood mononuclear cells (PBMCs), obtained at new diagnosis, from a patient treated with antithyroid drugs. Every receptor here comes from a woman in her thirties with Graves disease.

This clonotype was counted a single time. The J gene is TRBJ2-7, the V gene TRBV19; D is perhaps TRBD1 or TRBD2 (6 bases each). In germline, CDR1 is LNHDA, CDR2 SQIVND (reference sequence). V was clipped by 6 bases and J by 2 bases, with 17 bases between them. The CDR3 loop spans 15 amino acids. The chain's CDR3 is CASRPRGAGTYEQYF. DNA of the CDR3: TGTGCCAGTAGACCAAGGGGGGCTGGCACCTACGAGCAGTACTTC.

This clonotype was counted ten times or more. This chain uses TRBV6-2 or TRBV6-3 with TRBJ2-5, with 7 bases lining up with TRBD1. The CDR3 has 13 residues. The germline V gene has CDR1 MNHEY and CDR2 SVGEGT. The trim removed 6 bases at V and 3 bases at J, leaving 4 bases unmatched. The CDR3 bases are TGTGCCAGCAGCGGGACAGCTGAAGAGACCCAGTACTTC. It codes for CASSGTAEETQYF.

This clonotype was seen many times. This chain connects TRBV6-1 to TRBJ1-5, with a tentative D call TRBD1 (5 bases). CDR3 length equals 19 residues. The ends were cut back, 8 bases at V and 2 bases at J, with 28 bases in the middle. CDR1 MNHNS and CDR2 SASEGT come from the germline V gene. CDR3 sequence reads: CASASGLSWGYPRNQPQHF. CDR3 DNA sequence: TGTGCCAGCGCCAGCGGCCTCTCCTGGGGGTATCCCCGCAATCAGCCCCAGCATTTT.

The DNA for the CDR3 is TGTGCCAGCAGTTACCGTTCTCGGGGGGAGATTGAAGCTTTCTTT. Protein sequence: CASSYRSRGEIEAFF. The gene calls are TRBV6-5 and TRBJ1-1, with a tentative D call TRBD1 (5 bases). Trimming stripped 2 bases from V and 7 bases from J, with 17 bases between. The CDR3 has 15 amino acids. In germline, CDR1 is MNHEY, CDR2 SVGAGI.

The sample holds a few counts of this clonotype. The chain has TRBV28 and TRBJ1-3; D is uncertain. V lost 8 bases and J lost 2, with 19 bases in between. Germline assignment: CDR1 MDHEN and CDR2 SYDVKM. This CDR3 region has 16 residues. The CDR3 spells CASLGKEESAGNTIYF. CDR3 bases: TGTGCCAGCCTCGGGAAAGAGGAATCCGCTGGAAACACCATATATTTT.

This clonotype was seen ten or more times. The V call is TRBV30, the J call TRBJ1-4, with unresolved D. Germline CDR1 GTSNPN, CDR2 SVGIG (reference sequence). V lost 3 bases and J 3 bases, leaving 14 bases between the germline ends. There are 15 residues in the CDR3. CDR3 region: CAWRPALVANEKLFF. As DNA, the CDR3 is TGTGCCTGGAGGCCCGCCTTGGTGGCTAATGAAAAACTGTTTTTT.

The CDR3 here is CASSQTSGTALAELFF. The CDR3, as DNA: TGTGCCAGCAGTCAAACCTCCGGGACGGCGCTGGCGGAGCTGTTTTTT. The chain recombines TRBV6-2 or TRBV6-3 with TRBJ2-2, with D possibly being TRBD1 or TRBD2 (5 bases each). The length of the CDR3 is 16 residues. The germline gives CDR1 MNHEY, CDR2 SVGEGT. The V and J ends lost 5 bases and 10 bases respectively, with 23 bases between them.

The chain is built from TRBV2 and TRBJ1-5; no definite D call. The CDR3 runs 15 residues. Trimming took off 4 bases at V and 7 bases at J, with 17 bases between the two ends. CDR1 is SNHLY and CDR2 is FYNNEI in the germline V gene. This chain's CDR3 is CASSVRMQAGQPQHF. CDR3 bases: TGTGCCAGCAGTGTAAGAATGCAGGCCGGACAGCCCCAGCATTTT.

This clonotype has just a few counts. The CDR3 region is CASSATGGAGTDTQYF. In DNA form, the CDR3 reads TGTGCCAGCAGCGCGACAGGGGGCGCGGGCACAGATACGCAGTATTTT. The chain carries TRBV9 and TRBJ2-3; 10 positions agree with TRBD1. Germline-derived CDR1 and CDR2 are SGDLS and YYNGEE. The CDR3 runs to 16 residues. V gave up 3 bases and J gave up 1 base; unmatched junction bases: 5. The full variable domain, rest sourced from reference TRBV9 and TRBJ2-3, is DSGVTQTPKHLITATGQRVTLRCSPRSGDLSVYWYQQSLDQGLQFLIQYYNGEERAKGNILERFSAQQFPDLHSELNLSSLELGDSALYFCASSATGGAGTDTQYFGPGTRLTVL.

This clonotype appeared many times. The chain joins TRBV12-3 or TRBV12-4 to TRBJ1-6; perhaps TRBD1 as D (5 bases). Trimming stripped 6 bases from V and 7 bases from J, with 10 bases between. The CDR3 has 13 residues. The CDR3 DNA sequence: TGTGCCAGCAGCCAGGGAAGGAATTCACCCCTCCACTTT. This codes for CASSQGRNSPLHF.

This clonotype was found many times. The rearrangement links TRBV19 to TRBJ1-1; D ambiguous. CDR1 is LNHDA, CDR2 SQIVND, per germline (reference sequence). The V end lost 3 bases, the J end lost 0 bases, and 11 bases lay between the germline ends. The CDR3 runs 15 residues. CDR3 in amino acids: CASSMSVSMNTEAFF. In DNA form, the CDR3 reads TGTGCCAGTAGTATGTCGGTCAGCATGAACACTGAAGCTTTCTTT.

This clonotype was counted a few times. This may arise from a read error, as a much more abundant clone is one base away. This rearrangement joins TRBV6-1 to TRBJ1-1, with 9 bases identical to TRBD1. CDR1 is MNHNS, CDR2 SASEGT, per germline. This CDR3 is built from 13 residues. Trimming cost V 7 bases and J 4 bases; bases outside gene matches: 4. CDR3 coding DNA: TGTGCCAGCAATAAACAGGGGGCCACTGAAGCTTTCTTT. Amino acids: CASNKQGATEAFF.

This clonotype occurred many times. The CDR3: CASNPPGRIETQYF. Here the CDR3 DNA reads TGTGCCAGCAACCCGCCGGGGCGGATCGAGACCCAGTACTTC. V usage is TRBV5-5 and J usage is TRBJ2-5; D is possibly TRBD1 or TRBD2 (5 bases each). The CDR3 sequence is 14 residues long. CDR1 and CDR2 from the germline V gene are SGHKS and YYEKEE (reference sequence). Trimming took off 6 bases at V and 5 bases at J, with 17 bases between the two ends.

This clonotype was detected many times. The chain employs TRBV3-1 and TRBJ2-5; weak D call: TRBD2 (5 bases). Trimming pared 3 bases from V and 4 bases from J, leaving 9 bases between. The CDR3 is 13 amino acids. Per the germline V gene, CDR1 is LGHDT and CDR2 is YNNKEL (reference sequence). DNA of the CDR3: TGTGCCAGCAGCCAGCCGGGATCAGAGACCCAGTACTTC. Translation: CASSQPGSETQYF.

The chain employs TRBV11-3 and TRBJ2-3; 8 bases agree with TRBD2. CDR3 size: 20 residues. V was clipped by 4 bases and J by 4 bases; unmatched bases: 22. Germline loops: CDR1 SGHNT, CDR2 YENEEA. The CDR3 DNA is TGTGCCAGCAGCTCCAGAAGCAGCGGGAGTTCGCGGGGTCGGGCAGATACGCAGTATTTT. Translation gives CASSSRSSGSSRGRADTQYF.

This clonotype was observed a handful of times. Germline and junction disagree at one end, which may indicate a read error. The chain couples TRBV20-1 to TRBJ2-2; 8 nucleotides line up with TRBD2. Germline loops: CDR1 DFQATT, CDR2 SNEGSKA (reference sequence). The CDR3 is 14 amino acids. This chain's CDR3 is CSVLAGGSTGELSF. As DNA, the CDR3 is TGCAGTGTACTCGCGGGAGGAAGTACCGGGGAGCTGTCTTTT.

The chain links TRBV28 to TRBJ1-4; D gene unclear. CDR1 is MDHEN and CDR2 is SYDVKM in the germline V gene. Trimming left V 4 bases short and J 0 bases short, with 12 bases between. The CDR3 extends over 16 amino acids. CDR3 residues: CASSSGVGTTNEKLFF. CDR3 bases: TGTGCCAGCAGTTCTGGGGTAGGCACAACTAATGAAAAACTGTTTTTT.

To note about this clonotype: The CDR3 ends on some other residue instead of the conserved phenylalanine or tryptophan, so this is likely a read error. Written as DNA, the CDR3 is TGTGCCAGCACCACCCGGACAGGAGGGGAGACCCAGTACCTC. Translated: CASTTRTGGETQYL. This rearrangement joins TRBV28 to TRBJ2-5, with D perhaps matching TRBD1 (7 bases). Trimming pared 7 bases from V and 5 bases from J, leaving 17 bases between. This CDR3 contains 14 residues. CDR1 is MDHEN, CDR2 SYDVKM, per germline.

This clonotype has a count of ten or more. This chain joins TRBV6-2 or TRBV6-3 and TRBJ2-1, with D perhaps TRBD1 or TRBD2 (5 bases each). The CDR3 runs 15 residues. CDR1 and CDR2 from the germline V gene are MNHEY and SVGEGT. Trimming removed 4 bases from V and 8 bases from J, with 18 bases in between. The CDR3 DNA reads TGTGCCAGCAGTTCCCGGGACCCCCAGTGGGATGAGCAGTTCTTC. Residues: CASSSRDPQWDEQFF.

This clonotype was found many times. This rearrangement joins TRBV6-1 to TRBJ2-2; D uncertain. The CDR3 is 14 residues long. The V gene lost 1 base and the J gene lost 3 bases, with 6 bases spanning the gap. Germline V gives CDR1 MNHNS, CDR2 SASEGT. Written as DNA, the CDR3 is TGTGCCAGCAGTGAAGTGGCAGACACCGGGGAGCTGTTTTTT. It codes for CASSEVADTGELFF.

A few counts support this clonotype. The chain has TRBV29-1 and TRBJ2-2; possibly TRBD1 for D (6 bases). CDR3 length equals 14 residues. Trimming took 3 bases from V and 0 from J, leaving 8 bases between them. Germline V gives CDR1 SQVTM, CDR2 ANQGSEA. The CDR3 spells CSVERTANTGELFF. The CDR3 DNA sequence: TGCAGCGTTGAGCGGACAGCGAACACCGGGGAGCTGTTTTTT.

The V gene is TRBV6-1, the J gene TRBJ2-5, with TRBD1 matching 11 bases. CDR3 length: 14 residues. V dropped 6 bases and J dropped 3; count of bases not matched to a gene: 3. Per germline, CDR1 MNHNS and CDR2 SASEGT. As DNA, the CDR3 is TGTGCCAGCAGGAGGGACAGGGGGAAAGAGACCCAGTACTTC. The encoded protein is CASRRDRGKETQYF.

This clonotype was recorded at least ten times. The chain links TRBV7-2 to TRBJ1-3, with D unresolved. The CDR3 runs 15 residues. Trimming took off 5 bases at V and 0 bases at J, with 11 bases between the two ends. CDR1 and CDR2 from the germline V gene are SGHTA and FQGNSA. The CDR3: CASSRGLISGNTIYF. CDR3 in DNA: TGTGCCAGCAGCCGAGGACTTATCTCTGGAAACACCATATATTTT.

This clonotype was observed a handful of times. The chain joins TRBV27 to TRBJ2-1; D unclear. V was clipped by 10 bases and J by 6 bases, with 16 bases between them. This CDR3 is 13 amino acids long. Germline CDR1 is MNHEY and CDR2 is SMNVEV (reference sequence). In DNA form, the CDR3 reads TGTGCCACTGCGACCACGGCTTCCAATGAGCAGTTCTTC. It yields the protein CATATTASNEQFF.

The sample holds many counts of this clonotype. The J gene is TRBJ2-1, the V gene TRBV28; maybe TRBD2 (6 bases). The germline gives CDR1 MDHEN, CDR2 SYDVKM. CDR3 size: 14 residues. Trimming removed 5 bases from V and 8 bases from J, with 16 bases in between. The DNA of the CDR3 is TGTGCCAGCAGTACCCCCGGGAGTAGACATGAGCAGTTCTTC. Its protein is CASSTPGSRHEQFF.

This clonotype turned up a few times. This chain connects TRBV5-6 to TRBJ1-4; D is unclear. The germline V gene encodes CDR1 SGHDT and CDR2 YYEEEE. The CDR3 extends over 15 amino acids. Trimming removed 4 bases from V and 6 bases from J, with 16 bases in between. The CDR3 DNA sequence: TGTGCCAGCAGCCGGACGGATTGGCGTGATGAAAAACTGTTTTTT. Its translation: CASSRTDWRDEKLFF.

This clonotype was recorded many times. The chain carries TRBV20-1 and TRBJ1-4; TRBD1 matches 9 bases. Trimming took 6 bases from V and 7 from J; bases not matched to a gene: 9. Germline CDR1 and CDR2: DFQATT and SNEGSKA (reference sequence). This CDR3 has 14 amino acids. This CDR3 reads CSAEPGTGSEKLFF. The CDR3, as DNA: TGCAGTGCGGAGCCGGGGACAGGGAGTGAAAAACTGTTTTTT.